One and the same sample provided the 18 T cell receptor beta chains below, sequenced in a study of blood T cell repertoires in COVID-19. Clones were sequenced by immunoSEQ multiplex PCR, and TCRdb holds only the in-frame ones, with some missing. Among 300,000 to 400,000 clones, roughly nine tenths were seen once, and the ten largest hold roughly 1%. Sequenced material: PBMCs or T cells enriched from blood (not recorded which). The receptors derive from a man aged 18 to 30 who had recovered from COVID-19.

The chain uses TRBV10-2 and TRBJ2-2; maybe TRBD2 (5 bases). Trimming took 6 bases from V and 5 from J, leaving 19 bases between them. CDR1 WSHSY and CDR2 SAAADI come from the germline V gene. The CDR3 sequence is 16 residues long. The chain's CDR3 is CASRRDNSGGTGELFF. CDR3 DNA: TGCGCCAGCAGACGCGACAACAGCGGTGGGACCGGGGAGCTGTTTTTT.

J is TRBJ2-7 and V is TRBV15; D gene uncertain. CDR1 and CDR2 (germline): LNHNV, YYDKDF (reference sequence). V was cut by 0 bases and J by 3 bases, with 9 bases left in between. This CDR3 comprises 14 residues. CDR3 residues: CATSRENTFYEQYF. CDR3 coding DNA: TGTGCCACCAGCAGAGAAAACACCTTCTACGAGCAGTACTTC. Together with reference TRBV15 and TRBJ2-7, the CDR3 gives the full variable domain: DAMVIQNPRYQVTQFGKPVTLSCSQTLNHNVMYWYQQKSSQAPKLLFHYYDKDFNNEADTPDNFQSRRPNTSFCFLDIRSPGLGDTAMYLCATSRENTFYEQYFGPGTRLTVT.

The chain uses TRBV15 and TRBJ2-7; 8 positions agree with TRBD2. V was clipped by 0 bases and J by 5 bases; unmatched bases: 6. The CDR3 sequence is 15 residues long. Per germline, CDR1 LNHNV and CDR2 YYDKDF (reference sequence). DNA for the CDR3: TGTGCCACCAGCAGAGAAAGCGGGAGCCGCAACGAGCAGTACTTC. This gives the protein CATSRESGSRNEQYF.

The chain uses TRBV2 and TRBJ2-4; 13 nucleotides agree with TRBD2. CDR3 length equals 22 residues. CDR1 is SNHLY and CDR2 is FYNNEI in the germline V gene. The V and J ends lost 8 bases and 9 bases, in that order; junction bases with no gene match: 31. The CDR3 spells CASFLLAGGPSRKVKKKGIQYF. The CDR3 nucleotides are TGTGCCAGCTTTTTACTAGCGGGAGGGCCTAGCAGGAAGGTTAAGAAAAAGGGCATTCAGTACTTC.

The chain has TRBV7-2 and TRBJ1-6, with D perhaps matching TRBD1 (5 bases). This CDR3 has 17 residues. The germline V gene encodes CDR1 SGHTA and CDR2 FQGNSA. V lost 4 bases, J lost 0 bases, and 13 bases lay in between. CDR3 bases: TGTGCCAGCAGCTCGATGACAGATAGCTCCTATAATTCACCCCTCCACTTT. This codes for CASSSMTDSSYNSPLHF.

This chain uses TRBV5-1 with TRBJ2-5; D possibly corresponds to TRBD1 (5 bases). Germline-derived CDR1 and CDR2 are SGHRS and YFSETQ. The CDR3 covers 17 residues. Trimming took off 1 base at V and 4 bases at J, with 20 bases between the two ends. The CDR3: CASSLRSSRVQGETQYF. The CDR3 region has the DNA TGCGCCAGCAGCTTGAGGAGTTCTCGGGTCCAGGGAGAGACCCAGTACTTC. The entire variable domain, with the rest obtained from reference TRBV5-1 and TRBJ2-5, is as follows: KAGVTQTPRYLIKTRGQQVTLSCSPISGHRSVSWYQQTPGQGLQFLFEYFSETQRNKGNFPGRFSGRQFSNSRSEMNVSTLELGDSALYLCASSLRSSRVQGETQYFGPGTRLLVL.

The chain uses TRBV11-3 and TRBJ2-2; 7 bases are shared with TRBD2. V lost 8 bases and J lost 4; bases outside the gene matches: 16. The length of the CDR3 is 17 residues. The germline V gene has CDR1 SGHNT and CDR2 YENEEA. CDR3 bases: TGTGCCAGCGGACTAGATTACGGAGGGCCAGGCACCGGGGAGCTGTTTTTT. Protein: CASGLDYGGPGTGELFF.

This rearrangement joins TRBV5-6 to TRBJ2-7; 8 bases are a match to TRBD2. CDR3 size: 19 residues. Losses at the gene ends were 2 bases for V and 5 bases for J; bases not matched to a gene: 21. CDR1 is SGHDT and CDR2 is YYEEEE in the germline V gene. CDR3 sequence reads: CASSLSASGWAGLGHEQYF. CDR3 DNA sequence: TGTGCCAGCAGCTTATCGGCTAGCGGGTGGGCAGGGTTAGGACACGAGCAGTACTTC.

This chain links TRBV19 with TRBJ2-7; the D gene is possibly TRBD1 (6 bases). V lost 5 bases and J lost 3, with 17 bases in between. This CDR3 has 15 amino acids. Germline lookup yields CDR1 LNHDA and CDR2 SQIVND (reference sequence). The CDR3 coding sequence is TGTGCCAGTAGTCTGGACAGTAAAATCTACTACGAGCAGTACTTC. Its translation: CASSLDSKIYYEQYF. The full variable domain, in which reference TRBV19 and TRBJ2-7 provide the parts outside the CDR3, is DGGITQSPKYLFRKEGQNVTLSCEQNLNHDAMYWYRQDPGQGLRLIYYSQIVNDFQKGDIAEGYSVSREKKESFPLTVTSAQKNPTAFYLCASSLDSKIYYEQYFGPGTRLTVT.

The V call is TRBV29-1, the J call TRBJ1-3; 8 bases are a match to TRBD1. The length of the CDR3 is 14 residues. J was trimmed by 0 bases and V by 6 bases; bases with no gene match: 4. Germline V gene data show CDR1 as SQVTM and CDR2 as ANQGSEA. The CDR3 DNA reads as TGCAGCGTCTGGACAGGGCCCTCTGGAAACACCATATATTTT. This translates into CSVWTGPSGNTIYF. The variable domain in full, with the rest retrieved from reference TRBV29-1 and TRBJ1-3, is SAVISQKPSRDICQRGTSLTIQCQVDSQVTMMFWYRQQPGQSLTLIATANQGSEATYESGFVIDKFPISRPNLTFSTLTVSNMSPEDSSIYLCSVWTGPSGNTIYFGEGSWLTVV.

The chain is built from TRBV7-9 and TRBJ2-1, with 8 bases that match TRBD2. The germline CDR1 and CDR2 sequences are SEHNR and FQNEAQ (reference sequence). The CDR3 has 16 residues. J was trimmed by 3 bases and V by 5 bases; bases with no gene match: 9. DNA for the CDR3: TGTGCCAGCAGCGGGAGTGGGGGACTAGTCTACAATGAGCAGTTCTTC. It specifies CASSGSGGLVYNEQFF.

CDR3 in DNA: TGTGCCACCAGTGATTCGGGACACCGATTGGATGGCTACACCTTC. Encoded protein: CATSDSGHRLDGYTF. The chain joins TRBV24-1 to TRBJ1-2; the D gene is possibly TRBD1 (6 bases). In germline, CDR1 is KGHDR, CDR2 SFDVKD. V was pared by 2 bases and J by 6 bases, with 15 bases between. The CDR3 has 15 residues.

The CDR3 loop is CAQKPRLAGGPPGELFF. The CDR3 DNA follows: TGTGCCCAGAAACCTAGACTAGCGGGAGGTCCCCCCGGGGAGCTGTTTTTT. The chain joins TRBV7-9 to TRBJ2-2; the match to TRBD2 covers 13 bases. CDR1 SEHNR and CDR2 FQNEAQ come from the germline V gene (reference sequence). V trimming: 11 bases; J trimming: 6 bases; junction bases outside the gene matches: 15. This CDR3 contains 17 residues.

CDR3 sequence: CASSETRETPIYF. The CDR3 region has the DNA TGCGCCAGCAGTGAAACCCGGGAAACACCCATATATTTT. The chain employs TRBV10-2 and TRBJ1-3; D gene unclear. This CDR3 contains 13 residues. Germline V lookup: CDR1 WSHSY, CDR2 SAAADI. Trimming took off 3 bases at V and 11 bases at J, with 14 bases between the two ends.

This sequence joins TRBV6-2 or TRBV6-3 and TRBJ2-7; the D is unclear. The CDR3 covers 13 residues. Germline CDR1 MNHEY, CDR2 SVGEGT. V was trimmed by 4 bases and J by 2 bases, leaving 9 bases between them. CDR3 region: CASSWSKPYEQYF. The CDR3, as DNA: TGTGCCAGCAGTTGGAGCAAGCCCTACGAGCAGTACTTC.

The CDR3 DNA sequence: TGTGCCAGCAGCTTAGGAGGTGGATTCAACACCGGGGAGCTGTTTTTT. Amino acids: CASSLGGGFNTGELFF. V and J are TRBV11-3 and TRBJ2-2; D call uncertain. V gave up 1 base and J gave up 2 bases, with 11 bases separating them. Germline V gene data show CDR1 as SGHNT and CDR2 as YENEEA. The CDR3 contains 16 residues.

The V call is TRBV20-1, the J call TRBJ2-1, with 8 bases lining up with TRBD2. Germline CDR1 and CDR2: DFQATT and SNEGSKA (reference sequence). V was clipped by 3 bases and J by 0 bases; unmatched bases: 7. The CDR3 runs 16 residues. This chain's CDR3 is CSASELAASSYNEQFF. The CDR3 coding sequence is TGCAGTGCTAGTGAACTAGCGGCTAGCTCCTACAATGAGCAGTTCTTC.

The CDR3 nucleotides read TGTGCCAGCTCACCACGATCGGACTATGGCTACACCTTC. It encodes CASSPRSDYGYTF. The chain joins TRBV18 to TRBJ1-2; D remains ambiguous. V dropped 1 base and J dropped 3 bases, with 6 bases sitting between them. Germline V CDR1 and CDR2: KGHSH, LQKENI. The CDR3 contains 13 residues.